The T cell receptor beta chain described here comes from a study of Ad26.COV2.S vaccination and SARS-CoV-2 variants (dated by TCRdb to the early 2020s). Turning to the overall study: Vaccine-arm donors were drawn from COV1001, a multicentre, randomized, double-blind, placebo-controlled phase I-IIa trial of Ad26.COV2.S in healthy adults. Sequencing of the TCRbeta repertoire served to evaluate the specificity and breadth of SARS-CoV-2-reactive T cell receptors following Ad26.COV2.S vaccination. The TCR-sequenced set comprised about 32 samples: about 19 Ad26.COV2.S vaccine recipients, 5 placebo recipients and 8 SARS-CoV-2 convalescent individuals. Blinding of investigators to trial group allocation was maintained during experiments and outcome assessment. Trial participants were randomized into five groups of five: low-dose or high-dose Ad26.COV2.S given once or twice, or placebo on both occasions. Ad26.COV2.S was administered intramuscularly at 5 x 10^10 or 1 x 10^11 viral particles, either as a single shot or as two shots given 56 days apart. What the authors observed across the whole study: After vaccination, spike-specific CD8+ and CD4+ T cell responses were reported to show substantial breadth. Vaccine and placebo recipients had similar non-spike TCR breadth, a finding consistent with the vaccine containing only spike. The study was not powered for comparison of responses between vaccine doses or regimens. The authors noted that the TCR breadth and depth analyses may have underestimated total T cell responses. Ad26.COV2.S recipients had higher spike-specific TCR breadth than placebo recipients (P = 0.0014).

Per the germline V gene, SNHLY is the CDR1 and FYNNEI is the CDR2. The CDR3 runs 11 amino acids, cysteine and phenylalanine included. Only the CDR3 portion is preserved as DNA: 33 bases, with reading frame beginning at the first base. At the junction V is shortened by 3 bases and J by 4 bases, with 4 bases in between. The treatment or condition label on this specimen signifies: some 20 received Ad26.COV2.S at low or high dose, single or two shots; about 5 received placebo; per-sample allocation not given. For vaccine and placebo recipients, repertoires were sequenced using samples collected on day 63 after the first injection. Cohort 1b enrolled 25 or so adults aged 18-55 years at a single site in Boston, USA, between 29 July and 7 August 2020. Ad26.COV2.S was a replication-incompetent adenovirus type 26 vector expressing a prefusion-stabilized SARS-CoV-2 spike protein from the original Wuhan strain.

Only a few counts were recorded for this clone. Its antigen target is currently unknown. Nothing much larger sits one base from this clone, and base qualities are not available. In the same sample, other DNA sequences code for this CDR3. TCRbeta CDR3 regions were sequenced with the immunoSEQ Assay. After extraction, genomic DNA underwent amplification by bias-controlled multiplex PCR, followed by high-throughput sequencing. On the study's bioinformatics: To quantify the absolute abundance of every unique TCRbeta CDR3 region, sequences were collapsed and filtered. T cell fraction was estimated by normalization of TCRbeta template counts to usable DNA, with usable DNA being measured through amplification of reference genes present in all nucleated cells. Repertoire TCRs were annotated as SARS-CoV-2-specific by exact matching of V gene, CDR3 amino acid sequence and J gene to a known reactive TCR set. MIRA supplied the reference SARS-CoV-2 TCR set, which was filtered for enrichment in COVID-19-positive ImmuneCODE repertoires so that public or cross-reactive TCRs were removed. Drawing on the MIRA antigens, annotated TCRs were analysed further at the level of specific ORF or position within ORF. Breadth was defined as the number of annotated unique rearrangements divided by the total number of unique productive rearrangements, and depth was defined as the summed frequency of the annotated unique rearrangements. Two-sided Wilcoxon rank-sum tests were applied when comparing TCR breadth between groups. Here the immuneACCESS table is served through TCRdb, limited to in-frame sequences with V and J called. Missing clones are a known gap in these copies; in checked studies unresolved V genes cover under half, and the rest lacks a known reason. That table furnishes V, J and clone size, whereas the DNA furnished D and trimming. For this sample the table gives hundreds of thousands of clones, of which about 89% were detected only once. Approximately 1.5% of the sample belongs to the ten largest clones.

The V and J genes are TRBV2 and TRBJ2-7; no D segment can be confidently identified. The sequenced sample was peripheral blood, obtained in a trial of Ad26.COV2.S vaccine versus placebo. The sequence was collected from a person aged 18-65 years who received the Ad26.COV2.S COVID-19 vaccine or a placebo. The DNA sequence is TGTGCCAGCAGTGAGCGGTACGAGCAGTACTTC. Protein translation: CASSERYEQYF.